This TCR beta chain came from a study of T cells in Graves' hyperthyroidism and ophthalmopathy. The germline V gene has CDR1 DFQATT and CDR2 SNEGSKA (reference sequence). Trimming pared 6 bases from V and 1 base from J, leaving 18 bases between. This CDR3 comprises 15 residues. This clonotype was detected a few times. What was amplified from RNA transcripts were TCR beta CDR3 regions. The TCR CDR3 first-round RT-PCR relied on the HTBI primer set. In TCRdb, the multiplex PCR reads were re-called with MiXCR into one record per CDR3 protein. This table holds almost 500,000 distinct CDR3 sequences, less than 25% found once.

The chain carries TRBV20-1 and TRBJ1-1; D ambiguous. The sample taken for sequencing was blood. The receptor was derived from a woman in her sixties or seventies with Graves' ophthalmopathy. In nucleotides, the CDR3 is TGCAGTGCCCTCGCCTACAGTCCAGCGAACACTGAAGCTTTCTTT. Encoded protein: CSALAYSPANTEAFF.